The 23 T cell receptor beta chains presented below share a single source sample, sequenced in a study of cytomegalovirus exposure and HLA in healthy donors. The PCR contained 60 Vbeta and 13 Jbeta primers. Data came from immunoSEQ multiplex PCR; TCRdb stores just in-frame clones and leaves some out. The data hold roughly 130,000 clones, with around 83% observed a single time. The sequenced sample consisted of PBMCs. The origin of the receptors is a girl aged 2 to 9 in good health and CMV-seronegative.

The J gene is TRBJ2-1, the V gene TRBV27; 9 nucleotides line up with TRBD1. Germline CDR1 is MNHEY and CDR2 is SMNVEV (reference sequence). The V and J ends lost 7 bases and 7 bases, in that order; junction bases with no gene match: 2. The CDR3 extends over 12 amino acids. CDR3 in amino acids: CASTDRGNEQFF. The CDR3 DNA is TGTGCCAGCACCGACAGGGGGAATGAGCAGTTCTTC.

The chain has TRBV5-1 and TRBJ2-7; TRBD2 matches at 9 bases. CDR1 is SGHRS, CDR2 YFSETQ, per germline. CDR3 length: 17 amino acids. V trimming: 3 bases; J trimming: 0 bases; junction bases outside the gene matches: 10. The CDR3 DNA reads TGCGCCAGCAGCTCCCCACCCGCGGGAGGGCCCTCCTACGAGCAGTACTTC. Amino acids: CASSSPPAGGPSYEQYF.

This clone occurred once. The V gene is TRBV30, the J gene TRBJ2-7, with a possible D match to TRBD1 (6 bases). Trimming took off 1 base at V and 0 bases at J, with 10 bases between the two ends. CDR3 size: 14 residues. Per germline, CDR1 GTSNPN and CDR2 SVGIG (reference sequence). The CDR3 nucleotides are TGTGCCTGGAGTGACAGGGCCCACTCCTACGAGCAGTACTTC. This gives the protein CAWSDRAHSYEQYF.

CDR3 in amino acids: CASSGMDRARTEAFF. In nucleotides, the CDR3 is TGTGCCAGCAGCGGAATGGACAGAGCGAGGACTGAAGCTTTCTTT. The chain is built from TRBV5-5 and TRBJ1-1; perhaps TRBD1 as D (6 bases). The CDR3 extends over 15 amino acids. V dropped 4 bases and J dropped 5 bases, with 18 bases sitting between them. CDR1 and CDR2 from the germline V gene are SGHKS and YYEKEE (reference sequence).

In regard to this clone: As the CDR3 is not closed by the conserved phenylalanine or tryptophan, this likely results from a read error. This sequence joins TRBV19 and TRBJ1-2, with TRBD1 as a possible D gene (5 bases). Germline V gene data show CDR1 as LNHDA and CDR2 as SQIVND (reference sequence). Trimming took 2 bases from V and 7 from J, leaving 11 bases between them. The CDR3 has 13 residues. The CDR3 DNA reads as TGTGCCAGTAGTATAACTTCTGGGGCTGGCTACACCGTC. It yields the protein CASSITSGAGYTV.

This clone has a handful of counts. The chain is built from TRBV2 and TRBJ2-2; a weak D match, TRBD1 (5 bases). Trimming left V 7 bases short and J 1 base short, with 10 bases between. This CDR3 has 14 amino acids. Per germline, CDR1 SNHLY and CDR2 FYNNEI. The CDR3 coding sequence is TGTGCCAGCACAGGGATTATGAACACCGGGGAGCTGTTTTTT. It encodes CASTGIMNTGELFF.

A word on this clone: One junction end does not reproduce the germline sequence, and a read error may be involved. This chain joins TRBV7-9 and TRBJ1-1; D gene uncertain. This CDR3 is 12 amino acids long. Germline V CDR1 and CDR2: SEHNR, FQNEAQ (reference sequence). The CDR3 bases are TGTTCCAGCAGCGACTGGAACACTGAAGCTTTCTTT. It translates to CSSSDWNTEAFF. The whole variable domain, filled in from reference TRBV7-9 and TRBJ1-1, reads DTGVSQNPRHKITKRGQNVTFRCDPISEHNRLYWYRQTLGQGPEFLTYFQNEAQLEKSRLLSDRFSAERPKGSFSTLEIQRTEQGDSAMYLCSSSDWNTEAFFGQGTRLTVV.

The CDR3 bases are TGTGCCTGGGCTCAGTATAGCAATCAGCCCCAGCATTTT. Its protein is CAWAQYSNQPQHF. J is TRBJ1-5 and V is TRBV30, with D unclear. The germline CDR1 and CDR2 sequences are GTSNPN and SVGIG (reference sequence). Trimming stripped 5 bases from V and 0 bases from J, with 8 bases between. This CDR3 comprises 13 residues.

CDR3 in amino acids: CSATRLAGYSYEQYF. DNA of the CDR3: TGCAGCGCAACAAGGCTAGCGGGGTACTCCTACGAGCAGTACTTC. V and J are TRBV29-1 and TRBJ2-7, with TRBD2 matching over 9 bases. The V segment lost 7 bases and the J segment 0 bases; nucleotides outside the gene matches: 10. CDR3 length: 15 residues. CDR1 and CDR2 (germline): SQVTM, ANQGSEA.

As for this clone: Its ends do not fully match the called genes, so a read error is possible. In the same sample, other DNA sequences code for this CDR3. V usage is TRBV4-3 and J usage is TRBJ1-6; D ambiguous. The CDR3 loop spans 17 amino acids. Germline lookup yields CDR1 LGHNA and CDR2 YSLEER. CDR3 nucleotides: TGCGCCAGCAGCCAAGATAACAGCCTCTCCTATAATTCCCCCCTCCACTTT. The encoded protein is CASSQDNSLSYNSPLHF.

This chain joins TRBV7-9 and TRBJ1-1, with a weak D call TRBD1 (5 bases). Between the trimmed V and J ends, which lost 3 bases and 0 bases, there was a span of 14 bases. CDR3 length: 16 amino acids. Per the germline V gene, CDR1 is SEHNR and CDR2 is FQNEAQ (reference sequence). This CDR3 is CASSFLGVLMNTEAFF. The CDR3 DNA follows: TGTGCCAGCAGCTTTTTAGGGGTCCTAATGAACACTGAAGCTTTCTTT.

V gene TRBV2 combines with J gene TRBJ1-1; the D is unclear. Germline V gene sequence: CDR1 SNHLY, CDR2 FYNNEI. The CDR3 is made up of 13 amino acids. The V gene lost 5 bases and the J gene lost 5 bases, with 12 bases spanning the gap. The CDR3 reads CASSPPARTEAFF. The CDR3 DNA sequence: TGTGCCAGCAGTCCCCCAGCCAGGACTGAAGCTTTCTTT.

The V and J genes are TRBV6-1 and TRBJ2-2, with 9 nucleotides matching TRBD2. With 2 bases clipped from V and 1 base from J, the junction kept 8 bases outside the gene matches. From germline, CDR1 is MNHNS and CDR2 SASEGT. The CDR3 consists of 18 residues. The CDR3 region is CASSEKGLAGLNTGELFF. The CDR3 DNA reads as TGTGCCAGCAGTGAAAAAGGCCTAGCGGGATTGAACACCGGGGAGCTGTTTTTT.

The chain carries TRBV2 and TRBJ1-1, with 9 nucleotides matching TRBD1. Germline CDR1 and CDR2: SNHLY and FYNNEI. CDR3 length: 15 amino acids. After removal of 1 base from V and 7 bases from J, the junction contained 7 bases not matched to a gene. This CDR3 reads CASSEVWTGADEAFF. In DNA, the CDR3 is TGTGCCAGCAGTGAAGTTTGGACAGGGGCTGATGAAGCTTTCTTT.

The chain uses TRBV10-3 and TRBJ2-5, with 10 bases aligning to TRBD1. Per germline, CDR1 ENHRY and CDR2 SYGVKD. This CDR3 contains 14 residues. V was pared by 3 bases and J by 5 bases, with 3 bases of the junction left unmatched. The CDR3 nucleotides read TGTGCCATCAGTGACCCGGGACAGGGGGAGACCCAGTACTTC. The encoded protein is CAISDPGQGETQYF.

The V gene is TRBV27, the J gene TRBJ2-7, with D perhaps matching TRBD2 (6 bases). This CDR3 comprises 15 residues. The V and J ends lost 3 bases and 2 bases respectively, with 14 bases between them. CDR1 and CDR2 (germline): MNHEY, SMNVEV (reference sequence). The CDR3 sequence is CASSLTRTGAYEQYF. The DNA for the CDR3 is TGTGCCAGCAGTTTGACACGGACGGGAGCCTACGAGCAGTACTTC.

In this sample, this clone turned up a few times. This chain uses TRBV4-1 with TRBJ1-4; the D is unclear. The CDR3 sequence is 14 residues long. CDR1 MGHRA and CDR2 YSYEKL come from the germline V gene. The V and J ends lost 2 bases and 5 bases respectively, with 9 bases between them. CDR3 in DNA: TGCGCCAGCAGCCAATTCGGGATAAATGAAAAACTGTTTTTT. This sequence encodes CASSQFGINEKLFF.

The chain has TRBV11-2 and TRBJ2-1, with TRBD1 as a possible D gene (6 bases). V lost 5 bases, J lost 0 bases, and 14 bases lay in between. Germline loops: CDR1 SGHAT, CDR2 FQNNGV. The CDR3 runs to 16 residues. CDR3 bases: TGTGCCAGCAGCCCATTCAAGGACAGCTCCTACAATGAGCAGTTCTTC. The encoded protein is CASSPFKDSSYNEQFF. Together with reference TRBV11-2 and TRBJ2-1, the CDR3 gives the full variable domain: EAGVAQSPRYKIIEKRQSVAFWCNPISGHATLYWYQQILGQGPKLLIQFQNNGVVDDSQLPKDRFSAERLKGVDSTLKIQPAKLEDSAVYLCASSPFKDSSYNEQFFGPGTRLTVL.

V gene TRBV28 combines with J gene TRBJ2-1; TRBD1 agrees at 7 bases. The CDR3 consists of 11 residues. J lost 8 bases, V lost 10 bases, and 5 bases had no gene match. Germline-derived CDR1 and CDR2 are MDHEN and SYDVKM. CDR3 sequence reads: CAKEQGDEQFF. The CDR3 DNA is TGTGCCAAAGAGCAGGGGGATGAGCAGTTCTTC. Full variable domain (missing parts from reference TRBV28 and TRBJ2-1): DVKVTQSSRYLVKRTGEKVFLECVQDMDHENMFWYRQDPGLGLRLIYFSYDVKMKEKGDIPEGYSVSREKKERFSLILESASTNQTSMYLCAKEQGDEQFFGPGTRLTVL.

This rearrangement joins TRBV14 to TRBJ2-1; no firm D call. Trimming removed 5 bases from V and 0 bases from J, with 11 bases in between. Germline CDR1 reads SGHDN; CDR2 reads FVKESK. The CDR3 has 15 amino acids. The CDR3 nucleotides read TGTGCCAGCAGCTTTCGTACTACCTCCTACAATGAGCAGTTCTTC. It translates to CASSFRTTSYNEQFF.

The rearrangement links TRBV7-9 to TRBJ1-1; D gene ambiguous. Between the trimmed V and J ends, which lost 2 bases and 1 base, there was a span of 11 bases. This CDR3 comprises 15 residues. Germline V lookup: CDR1 SEHNR, CDR2 FQNEAQ (reference sequence). The CDR3 reads CASSLTWEENTEAFF. In DNA form, the CDR3 reads TGTGCCAGCAGCTTAACTTGGGAGGAGAACACTGAAGCTTTCTTT.

V is TRBV29-1 and J is TRBJ2-4; weak D call: TRBD1 (6 bases). This CDR3 region has 15 residues. Trimming pared 6 bases from V and 1 base from J, leaving 16 bases between. CDR1 SQVTM and CDR2 ANQGSEA come from the germline V gene. CDR3 loop: CSVWDTGGAKNIQYF. CDR3 bases: TGCAGCGTGTGGGACACTGGGGGCGCCAAAAACATTCAGTACTTC.

The V call is TRBV7-3, the J call TRBJ1-3; 7 bases fit TRBD1. Germline V gene lookup returns CDR1 SGHTA and CDR2 FQGTGA. The CDR3 runs 17 residues. Germline trimming cut 1 base from V and 2 bases from J; bases unmatched to any gene: 8. CDR3 residues: CASSLIGGGGPGNTIYF. The DNA of the CDR3 is TGTGCCAGCAGCTTAATAGGAGGAGGGGGCCCTGGAAACACCATATATTTT. Full variable domain (remainder filled in from reference TRBV7-3 and TRBJ1-3): GAGVSQTPSNKVTEKGKYVELRCDPISGHTALYWYRQSLGQGPEFLIYFQGTGAADDSGLPNDRFFAVRPEGSVSTLKIQRTERGDSAVYLCASSLIGGGGPGNTIYFGEGSWLTVV.